A single sample gave rise to the 17 T cell receptor beta chains below, sequenced in a study of blood T cell repertoires in COVID-19. Clones were read by immunoSEQ multiplex PCR, and TCRdb kept only the in-frame ones, dropping some. Of about 150,000 clones detected, roughly 84% appear once; the ten largest clones hold roughly 2.3%. The sample taken for sequencing was peripheral blood. The receptors were gathered from a man in his 70s with acute or convalescent COVID-19.

The chain couples TRBV6-6 to TRBJ1-1; D might be TRBD1 (6 bases). Trimming left V 6 bases short and J 6 bases short, with 14 bases between. Looked up from germline, CDR1 is MNHNY and CDR2 is SVGAGI (reference sequence). The CDR3 length is 13 residues. The CDR3 sequence is CASRQGFGAEAFF. CDR3 bases: TGTGCCAGCAGACAGGGTTTCGGCGCTGAAGCTTTCTTT.

About this clone: In the same sample, other DNA sequences code for this CDR3. The J gene is TRBJ1-1, the V gene TRBV7-3; possibly TRBD1 for D (6 bases). CDR1 is SGHTA and CDR2 is FQGTGA in the germline V gene. The V and J ends lost 4 bases and 1 base respectively, with 7 bases between them. The CDR3 loop spans 13 amino acids. The CDR3, as DNA: TGTGCCAGCAGCTCGGACAGGAACACTGAAGCTTTCTTT. Protein: CASSSDRNTEAFF. The variable domain in full, completed from reference TRBV7-3 and TRBJ1-1, reads GAGVSQTPSNKVTEKGKYVELRCDPISGHTALYWYRQSLGQGPEFLIYFQGTGAADDSGLPNDRFFAVRPEGSVSTLKIQRTERGDSAVYLCASSSDRNTEAFFGQGTRLTVV.

The chain couples TRBV3-1 (or the pseudogene TRBV3-2) to TRBJ1-1; D is possibly TRBD1 (6 bases). This CDR3 spans 14 amino acids. With 7 bases removed from V and 5 bases from J, the gap between germline ends came to 17 bases. In germline, CDR1 is LGHDT, CDR2 YNNKEL (reference sequence). The CDR3 sequence is CASTKSQGKTEAFF. Written as DNA, the CDR3 is TGTGCCAGCACCAAATCCCAGGGGAAAACTGAAGCTTTCTTT.

A single count supports this clone. The rearrangement links TRBV3-1 (or the pseudogene TRBV3-2) to TRBJ1-1, with TRBD1 as a possible D gene (6 bases). Trimming took 4 bases from V and 10 from J, leaving 22 bases between them. Germline loops: CDR1 LGHDT, CDR2 YNNKEL (reference sequence). This CDR3 has 15 amino acids. The CDR3 protein is CASSLRQESAFGAFF. For the CDR3, the DNA is TGTGCCAGCAGCCTCCGACAGGAGAGTGCTTTTGGAGCTTTCTTT.

This clone is a singleton in its sample. The genes are TRBV5-1 and TRBJ2-3; possible D gene TRBD2, 5 bases. The germline V and J ends were trimmed by 1 base and 4 bases, with 10 bases remaining between them. This CDR3 has 14 residues. Germline loops: CDR1 SGHRS, CDR2 YFSETQ. As DNA, the CDR3 is TGCGCCAGCAGCTTGCGGGATGGGTCAGATACGCAGTATTTT. It translates to CASSLRDGSDTQYF.

The V call is TRBV28, the J call TRBJ1-3, with D perhaps matching TRBD1 (6 bases). V dropped 3 bases and J dropped 4 bases, with 10 bases sitting between them. The germline V gene has CDR1 MDHEN and CDR2 SYDVKM. The length of the CDR3 is 14 residues. This CDR3 reads CASSFWTAGNTIYF. The CDR3 nucleotides read TGTGCCAGCAGTTTCTGGACAGCGGGAAACACCATATATTTT.

The chain uses TRBV28 and TRBJ1-2, with 8 positions matching TRBD1. The CDR3 has 14 residues. V was clipped by 6 bases and J by 4 bases; unmatched bases: 7. CDR1 is MDHEN, CDR2 SYDVKM, per germline. CDR3 in DNA: TGTGCCAGCAGCCCCCAGGGGGCTGGCTATGGCTACACCTTC. It specifies CASSPQGAGYGYTF.

This rearrangement joins TRBV15 to TRBJ1-4; no firm D call. The CDR3 is 12 residues long. Trimming shortened V by 5 bases and J by 8 bases, and 9 bases separated the two germline ends. Germline CDR1 reads LNHNV; CDR2 reads YYDKDF (reference sequence). CDR3 amino acids: CATSSGYEKLFF. The CDR3 DNA sequence: TGTGCCACCAGCTCGGGATACGAAAAACTGTTTTTT.

J is TRBJ2-2 and V is TRBV7-9; a weak D match, TRBD1 (5 bases). Looked up from germline, CDR1 is SEHNR and CDR2 is FQNEAQ (reference sequence). The CDR3 has 15 amino acids. Trimming removed 4 bases at V and 5 bases at J, with 14 bases between. In DNA form, the CDR3 reads TGTGCCAGCAGCTCGGCCCCCCAGGGTACCGGGGAGCTGTTTTTT. Translating gives CASSSAPQGTGELFF.

The J gene is TRBJ1-6, the V gene TRBV7-9, with a tentative D call TRBD1 (5 bases). The length of the CDR3 is 17 residues. Trimming shortened V by 5 bases and J by 5 bases, and 19 bases separated the two germline ends. Germline V gene sequence: CDR1 SEHNR, CDR2 FQNEAQ (reference sequence). The CDR3 DNA is TGTGCCAGCAGCGGGCCCGGCAGGGTTCCTCATAATTCACCCCTCCACTTT. Translated: CASSGPGRVPHNSPLHF.

The chain employs TRBV7-2 and TRBJ2-3; D is unclear. Trimming took 0 bases from V and 0 from J, leaving 7 bases between them. This CDR3 comprises 15 residues. CDR1 and CDR2 from the germline V gene are SGHTA and FQGNSA. The CDR3 is CASSLASSSTDTQYF. As DNA, the CDR3 is TGTGCCAGCAGCTTAGCATCCTCTAGCACAGATACGCAGTATTTT.

This rearrangement joins TRBV5-1 to TRBJ1-2; 10 nucleotides match TRBD1. V was pared by 0 bases and J by 6 bases, with 2 bases of the junction left unmatched. The germline V gene encodes CDR1 SGHRS and CDR2 YFSETQ. This CDR3 has 14 amino acids. CDR3 sequence (DNA): TGCGCCAGCAGCTTGGGACAGGGGGCGAATGGCTACACCTTC. This translates into CASSLGQGANGYTF.

The genes are TRBV30 and TRBJ1-1; D not certain. V shed 0 bases and J shed 8 bases, with 25 bases lying between them. Germline assignment: CDR1 GTSNPN and CDR2 SVGIG (reference sequence). This CDR3 is 17 amino acids long. The CDR3 DNA is TGTGCCTGGAGTGTTGGGTCTGGTGTGATTGGAGGCAAAGAAGCTTTCTTT. It codes for CAWSVGSGVIGGKEAFF.

J is TRBJ1-4 and V is TRBV7-2; TRBD1 aligns across 9 bases. The CDR3 loop spans 14 amino acids. Germline V gene data show CDR1 as SGHTA and CDR2 as FQGNSA. After removal of 5 bases from V and 7 bases from J, the junction contained 5 bases not matched to a gene. The CDR3 DNA is TGTGCCAGCAGCCCGACAGGGGGTGGTGAAAAACTGTTTTTT. This gives the protein CASSPTGGGEKLFF.

V and J are TRBV11-2 and TRBJ2-7; D is ambiguous. The CDR3 sequence is 16 residues long. Trimming left V 0 bases short and J 6 bases short, with 18 bases between. CDR1 SGHAT and CDR2 FQNNGV come from the germline V gene. The CDR3 DNA reads as TGTGCCAGCAGCTTAGATCGGTTGGTTGAGCTCGGCGAGCAGTACTTC. This gives the protein CASSLDRLVELGEQYF.

The chain links TRBV27 to TRBJ1-1, with TRBD1 identical over 9 bases. The CDR3 has 16 amino acids. The germline V gene has CDR1 MNHEY and CDR2 SMNVEV (reference sequence). With 4 bases clipped from V and 3 bases from J, the junction kept 9 bases outside the gene matches. The chain's CDR3 is CASSSLGQGIDTEAFF. The CDR3 bases are TGTGCCAGCAGTTCCCTGGGACAGGGAATAGACACTGAAGCTTTCTTT.

The rearrangement joins TRBV18 to TRBJ2-1; 7 nucleotides agree with TRBD1. This CDR3 comprises 13 residues. Looked up from germline, CDR1 is KGHSH and CDR2 is LQKENI. With V trimmed by 4 bases and J by 5 bases, 2 bases remained unmatched. The CDR3 coding sequence is TGTGCCAGCTCACAAGGACAGGACAATGAGCAGTTCTTC. This codes for CASSQGQDNEQFF.